This TCR beta chain was sequenced during a study of T cell responses to AZD1222 COVID-19 vaccine (dated by TCRdb to 2020 to 2022). A note on the overall study: A total of about 240 trial participants underwent TCR sequencing, of whom 200 to 220 received two doses of AZD1222 and some 26 received two doses of the MenACWY control vaccine. Trial participants were enrolled by age into 18-55, 56-69 and 70-plus year subgroups, with around 150, 28 and 57 TCR-sequenced participants respectively. Overall study results and their limits: Conclusions about previously exposed vaccinees are limited because only six or seven AZD1222 recipients were SARS-CoV-2 seropositive at baseline. Participants were mostly white British and included more females than males, and it was suggested by the authors that clonal diversity may have been underestimated. In the small 56-69-year group, the increase in depth fell short of significance, most likely because of low power. Nearly half of unique spike-specific TCRs reportedly recognized epitopes outside regions mutated in the B.1.351 and B.1.1.7 variants. Because no day 14 peak-response samples were available, the repertoires could be characterized only after the peak T cell response. The whole spike protein was spanned by vaccine-associated CD4 TCRs, and dominant responses were seen in regions 160-218 and 743-854. After two AZD1222 doses, both the breadth and the depth of spike-specific TCRs were significantly higher than at day 0 and than in MenACWY recipients.

On this clone: Which antigen it targets is not known. The record has no base qualities; no much larger clone is one base away.

The CDR3 regions of human TCRbeta chains were analyzed by immunosequencing. As for how the authors treated the data: TCRs in the repertoires were matched against a reference library of SARS-CoV-2-specific TCRs that had been generated with the MIRA antigen-specificity platform. Breadth was defined as the fraction of unique TCRs that were SARS-CoV-2-associated, and depth was defined as the fraction of total T cells that were SARS-CoV-2-associated. Using the MIRA data, every spike-specific TCR was mapped to the spike region that the TCR reacted to and assigned to either a CD4 or a CD8 class. Log10-transformed breadth and depth values were compared by one-way ANOVA with Sidak's multiple comparisons tests. In its TCRdb copy, this immuneACCESS table keeps in-frame sequences only and misses some clones. Where compared with another copy, unresolved V genes explain less than half of these, and the others have no known cause. V and J calls and clone size are given by that table; D and trimming were obtained from the DNA. Here the sample has some 100,000 clones; approximately 87% occur a single time. Roughly 4.3% of the sample rests with the top ten.

The sample's time point label is to be understood as: about 28 days (+/-7) after the second vaccine dose. AZD1222 recipients whose second dose came at about 4 weeks and those whose second dose came at about 12 weeks were combined into one group, since spike-specific TCR depth and breadth did not differ between the two schedules. Vaccinee samples were obtained from the UK trials COV001 and COV002, which included a single-blind randomized controlled phase 2/3 trial of AZD1222 (ChAdOx1 nCoV-19) in healthy adults. For TCRbeta chain sequencing, PBMC samples were collected from trial participants at day 0 and at day 28 after the second dose. As encoded in the germline V gene, CDR1 is SGHTA while CDR2 is FQGNSA. The CDR3 contains 15 residues, cysteine and phenylalanine counted. The read is trimmed to its CDR3 DNA, 45 bases read in frame from base 1. After removal of 4 bases from V and 8 bases from J, the junction retains 10 bases not matched to a gene.

Sample: peripheral blood, taken 28 days after the second AZD1222 dose. Recombination linked TRBV7-2 to TRBJ1-4; 7 nucleotides in the junction match TRBD1. This receptor was obtained from an adult who received the AZD1222 COVID-19 vaccine. In nucleotide form, the sequence is TGTGCCAGCAGCTCCGACAGGGTAGCAGGGGAAAAACTGTTTTTT. Its product reads: CASSSDRVAGEKLFF.